One and the same sample provided the 8 T cell receptor beta chains below, sequenced in a study of blood T cells in healthy people across ages. Primers used in a second PCR of roughly 6 to 11 cycles were a sample-barcoded 5' primer and a J-beta primer mix. MiXCR was run by TCRdb on the 5' RACE reads, yielding one entry per CDR3 protein. The sample yields hundreds of thousands of distinct CDR3 sequences, less than 35% seen once. The sequenced sample was blood. Receptors were obtained from an elderly woman in good health.

The chain employs TRBV7-2 and TRBJ2-6; D is uncertain. The CDR3 is 17 residues long. Trimming cost V 1 base and J 6 bases, with 16 bases left between them. The germline gives CDR1 SGHTA, CDR2 FQGNSA. The DNA for the CDR3 is TGTGCCAGCAGCTTAGACCGGATCGGTACTGAGGCCAACGTCCTGACTTTC. Its translation: CASSLDRIGTEANVLTF.

This rearrangement joins TRBV4-1 to TRBJ2-3, with TRBD2 identical over 11 bases. Losses at the gene ends were 1 base for V and 2 bases for J; bases not matched to a gene: 8. The CDR3 has 18 amino acids. Germline V lookup: CDR1 MGHRA, CDR2 YSYEKL. CDR3 in amino acids: CASSQAPSGGPITDTQYF. CDR3 sequence (DNA): TGCGCCAGCAGCCAAGCGCCTAGCGGGGGGCCGATCACAGATACGCAGTATTTT.

This clonotype was picked up a small number of times. V usage is TRBV5-1 and J usage is TRBJ1-2; weak D call: TRBD1 (5 bases). CDR1 and CDR2 (germline): SGHRS, YFSETQ. V lost 0 bases and J 3 bases, leaving 15 bases between the germline ends. CDR3 length: 16 amino acids. CDR3 residues: CASSLGLIGVDYGYTF. In DNA, the CDR3 is TGCGCCAGCAGCTTGGGGCTTATAGGGGTTGACTATGGCTACACCTTC.

The count of this clonotype is one. CDR3 amino acids: CASVQAAGGFQETQYF. Written as DNA, the CDR3 is TGTGCCAGCGTGCAAGCAGCGGGGGGTTTCCAAGAGACCCAGTACTTC. The chain carries TRBV6-1 and TRBJ2-5, with 9 nucleotides matching TRBD2. The germline V gene encodes CDR1 MNHNS and CDR2 SASEGT. J lost 1 base, V lost 8 bases, and 11 bases had no gene match. The CDR3 has 16 residues.

V and J are TRBV7-2 and TRBJ1-2; D call uncertain. The germline V gene has CDR1 SGHTA and CDR2 FQGNSA. The CDR3 runs 12 residues. The V end was cut by 8 bases, the J end by 4 bases, with 11 bases between. The CDR3 sequence is CASGNILYGYTF. The CDR3 region has the DNA TGTGCCAGCGGGAATATTCTCTATGGCTACACCTTC.

Ten or more counts support this clonotype. The chain links TRBV6-2 or TRBV6-3 to TRBJ2-1; 14 positions agree with TRBD2. After removal of 4 bases from V and 8 bases from J, the junction contained 4 bases not matched to a gene. The germline V gene encodes CDR1 MNHEY and CDR2 SVGEGT. The CDR3 contains 15 residues. CDR3 nucleotides: TGTGCCAGCAGTTCCGGGACTAGCGGGGGCTATGAGCAGTTCTTC. Its translation: CASSSGTSGGYEQFF.

As DNA, the CDR3 is TGTGCCAGCAGCTTCTACCAGGGTGCTAATGAAAAACTGTTTTTT. It specifies CASSFYQGANEKLFF. The V gene is TRBV7-2, the J gene TRBJ1-4; maybe TRBD1 (5 bases). Deletions cut 3 bases from V and 3 bases from J, with 11 bases between. The CDR3 loop spans 15 amino acids. The germline CDR1 and CDR2 sequences are SGHTA and FQGNSA.

The chain uses TRBV7-8 and TRBJ2-7; D might be TRBD1 or TRBD2, each matching 7 bases. This CDR3 is built from 13 residues. With 7 bases removed from V and 6 bases from J, the gap between germline ends came to 16 bases. Germline lookup yields CDR1 SGHVS and CDR2 FQNEAQ. For the CDR3, the DNA is TGTGCCAGCAATCAGGGGGGGGCAGGCGAGCAGTACTTC. Its protein product is CASNQGGAGEQYF.